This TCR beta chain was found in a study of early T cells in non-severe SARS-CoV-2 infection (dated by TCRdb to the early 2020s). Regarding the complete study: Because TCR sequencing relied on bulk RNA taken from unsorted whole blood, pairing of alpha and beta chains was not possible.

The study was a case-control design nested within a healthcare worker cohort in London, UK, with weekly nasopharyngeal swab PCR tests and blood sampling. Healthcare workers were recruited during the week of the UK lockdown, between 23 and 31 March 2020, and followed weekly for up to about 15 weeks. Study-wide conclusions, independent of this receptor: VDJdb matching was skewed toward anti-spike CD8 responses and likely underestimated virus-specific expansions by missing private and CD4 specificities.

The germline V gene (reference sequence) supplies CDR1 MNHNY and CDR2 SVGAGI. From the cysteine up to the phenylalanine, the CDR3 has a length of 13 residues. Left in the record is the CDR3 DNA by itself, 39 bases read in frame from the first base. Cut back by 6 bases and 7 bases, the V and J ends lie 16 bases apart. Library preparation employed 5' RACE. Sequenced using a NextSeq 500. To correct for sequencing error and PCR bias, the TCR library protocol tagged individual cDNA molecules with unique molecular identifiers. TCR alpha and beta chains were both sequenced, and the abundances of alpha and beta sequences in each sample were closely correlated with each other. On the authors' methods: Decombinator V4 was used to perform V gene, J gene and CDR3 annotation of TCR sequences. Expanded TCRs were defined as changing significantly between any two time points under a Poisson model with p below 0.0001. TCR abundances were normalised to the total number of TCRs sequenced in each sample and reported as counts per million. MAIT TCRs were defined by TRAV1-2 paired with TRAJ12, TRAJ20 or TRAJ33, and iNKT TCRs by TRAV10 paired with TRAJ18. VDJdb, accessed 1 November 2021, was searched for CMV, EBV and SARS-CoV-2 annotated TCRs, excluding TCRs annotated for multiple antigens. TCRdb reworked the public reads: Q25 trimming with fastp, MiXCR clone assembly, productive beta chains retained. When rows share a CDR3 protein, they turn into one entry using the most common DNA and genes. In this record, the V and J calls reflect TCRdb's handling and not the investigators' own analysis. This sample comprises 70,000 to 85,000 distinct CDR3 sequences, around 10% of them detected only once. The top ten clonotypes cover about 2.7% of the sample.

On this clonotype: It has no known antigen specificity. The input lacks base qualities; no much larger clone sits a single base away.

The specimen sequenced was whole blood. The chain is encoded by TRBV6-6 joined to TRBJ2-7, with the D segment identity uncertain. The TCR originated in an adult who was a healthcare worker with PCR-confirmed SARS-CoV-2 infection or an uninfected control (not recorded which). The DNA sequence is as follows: TGTGCCAGCAGGATACCTCCTTTTGGGGAGCAGTACTTC. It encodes CASRIPPFGEQYF.